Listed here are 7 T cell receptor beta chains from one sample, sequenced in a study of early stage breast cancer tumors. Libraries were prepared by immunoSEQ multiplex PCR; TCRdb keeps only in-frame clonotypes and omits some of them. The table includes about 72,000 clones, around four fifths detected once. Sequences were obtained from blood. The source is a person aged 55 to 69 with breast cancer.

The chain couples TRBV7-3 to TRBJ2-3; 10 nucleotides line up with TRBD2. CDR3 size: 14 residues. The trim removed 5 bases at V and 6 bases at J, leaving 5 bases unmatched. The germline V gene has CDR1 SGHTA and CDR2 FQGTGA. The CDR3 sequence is CASSSGGGRDTQYF. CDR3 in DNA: TGTGCCAGCAGCAGCGGGGGGGGTAGGGATACGCAGTATTTT.

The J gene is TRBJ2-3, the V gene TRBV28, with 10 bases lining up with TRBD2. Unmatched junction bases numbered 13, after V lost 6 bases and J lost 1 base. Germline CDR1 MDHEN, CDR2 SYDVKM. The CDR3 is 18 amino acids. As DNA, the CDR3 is TGTGCCAGCAGCACCAGCGGCGGGCTAGCGGGGGGCACAGATACGCAGTATTTT. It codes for CASSTSGGLAGGTDTQYF.

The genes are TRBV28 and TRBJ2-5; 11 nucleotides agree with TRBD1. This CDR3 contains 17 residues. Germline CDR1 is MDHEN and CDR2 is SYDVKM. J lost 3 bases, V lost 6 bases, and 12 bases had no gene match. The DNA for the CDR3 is TGTGCCAGCAGCCAATTCGGGACAGGGGGATCTGAAGAGACCCAGTACTTC. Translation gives CASSQFGTGGSEETQYF.

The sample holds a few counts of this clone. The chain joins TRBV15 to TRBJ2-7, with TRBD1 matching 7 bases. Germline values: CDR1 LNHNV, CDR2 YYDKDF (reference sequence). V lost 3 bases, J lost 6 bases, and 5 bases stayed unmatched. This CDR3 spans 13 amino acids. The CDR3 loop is CATSRRQGFEQYF. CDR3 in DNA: TGTGCCACCAGCAGGCGACAGGGTTTCGAGCAGTACTTC.

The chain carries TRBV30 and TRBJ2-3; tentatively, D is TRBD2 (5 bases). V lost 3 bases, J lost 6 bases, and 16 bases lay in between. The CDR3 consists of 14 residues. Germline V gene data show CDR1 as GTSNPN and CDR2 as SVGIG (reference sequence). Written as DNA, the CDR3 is TGTGCCTGGAGCGGCTTGCGCGGAGGTGATACGCAGTATTTT. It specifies CAWSGLRGGDTQYF.

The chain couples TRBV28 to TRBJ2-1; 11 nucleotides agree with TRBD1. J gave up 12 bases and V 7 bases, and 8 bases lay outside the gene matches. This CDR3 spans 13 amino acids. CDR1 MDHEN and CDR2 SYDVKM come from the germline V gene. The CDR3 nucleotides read TGTGCCAGCAAGGGACAGGGGGGGACTGGGCAGTTCTTC. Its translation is CASKGQGGTGQFF.

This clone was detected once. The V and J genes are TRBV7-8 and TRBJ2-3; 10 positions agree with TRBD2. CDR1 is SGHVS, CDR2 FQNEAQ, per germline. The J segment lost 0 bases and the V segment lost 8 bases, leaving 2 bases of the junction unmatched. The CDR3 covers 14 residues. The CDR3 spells CASASGSSTDTQYF. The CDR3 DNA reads TGTGCCAGCGCTAGCGGGAGTAGCACAGATACGCAGTATTTT.